The 4 T cell receptor beta chains presented below share a single source sample, sequenced in a study of T cells in Graves' hyperthyroidism and ophthalmopathy. RNA transcripts yielded amplified TCR beta CDR3 regions. During a first-round RT-PCR of the TCR CDR3, the HTBI primer set was used. Using its own MiXCR run on the multiplex PCR reads, TCRdb lists one record per CDR3 protein. The data hold fewer than 550,000 distinct CDR3 sequences, with approximately 24% observed a single time. The sequenced sample consisted of blood. The receptors shown here come from a young woman with Graves' ophthalmopathy.

This clonotype was seen at least ten times. The rearrangement joins TRBV10-3 to TRBJ1-5, with TRBD1 as a possible D gene (5 bases). This CDR3 contains 14 residues. Per germline, CDR1 ENHRY and CDR2 SYGVKD. Trimming removed 2 bases from V and 5 bases from J, with 10 bases in between. CDR3 nucleotides: TGTGCCATCAGTGAGGAACAGGTGGATCAGCCCCAGCATTTT. It is translated as CAISEEQVDQPQHF.

This clonotype showed up many times. V and J are TRBV12-3 or TRBV12-4 and TRBJ2-7; the match to TRBD2 covers 7 bases. Germline trimming cut 3 bases from V and 4 bases from J; bases unmatched to any gene: 6. This CDR3 spans 14 amino acids. The CDR3 loop is CASSLGGDFYEQYF. The CDR3 nucleotides read TGTGCCAGCAGTTTGGGGGGGGACTTTTACGAGCAGTACTTC.

This clonotype has a handful of counts. This chain links TRBV27 with TRBJ1-6; TRBD1 agrees at 7 bases. V dropped 5 bases and J dropped 7; count of bases not matched to a gene: 17. The V gene's germline CDR1 is MNHEY and CDR2 SMNVEV (reference sequence). The CDR3 spans 18 residues. CDR3 residues: CASSLSDPRQGWNSPLHF. The CDR3 DNA reads as TGTGCCAGCAGTCTCTCCGACCCCCGACAGGGTTGGAATTCACCCCTCCACTTT.

The chain recombines TRBV6-1 with TRBJ2-7; tentatively, D is TRBD2 (7 bases). With 10 bases removed from V and 6 bases from J, the gap between germline ends came to 19 bases. Germline CDR1 MNHNS, CDR2 SASEGT. This CDR3 comprises 13 residues. The CDR3 protein is CAIYPGGPLEQYF. CDR3 bases: TGTGCCATATACCCGGGGGGCCCTCTCGAGCAGTACTTC.